A selection of T cell receptor beta chains follows, all from one sample in a study of T cell repertoires in cytomegalovirus infection. TCRdb re-derived calls from the reads in MiXCR, one entry per CDR3 protein. The repertoire holds about 160,000 distinct CDR3 sequences, with approximately 17% as singletons. The specimen sequenced was CD8+ T cells from PBMCs. The receptors derive from a human donor in good health (CMV status not recorded). Some clones in this sample may be carry-over from other donors' samples. The CDR3 runs from the conserved cysteine through the conserved F or W. The order of the fields is D gene, V gene, J gene, clone size, CDR3 protein, CDR3 DNA. The D gene is left open where the match is weak. Clone sizes are given selectively: once, few, many, or a class where the clone is expanded.

d_gene: TRBD1
v_gene: TRBV7-9
j_gene: TRBJ2-1
abundance: few
CDR3aa: CASRRHRGGLNEQFF
CDR3nt: TGTGCCAGCAGAAGACACAGGGGTGGGCTCAATGAGCAGTTCTTC

d_gene: TRBD2
v_gene: TRBV7-9
j_gene: TRBJ2-1
abundance: -
CDR3aa: CASSLGGRASDEQFF
CDR3nt: TGTGCCAGCAGCTTAGGCGGGAGGGCCAGCGATGAGCAGTTCTTC

d_gene: -
v_gene: TRBV29-1
j_gene: TRBJ2-5
abundance: few
CDR3aa: CSVWGRDRGGEETQYF
CDR3nt: TGCAGCGTTTGGGGCCGTGACAGGGGAGGGGAAGAGACCCAGTACTTC

d_gene: -
v_gene: TRBV7-2
j_gene: TRBJ1-1
abundance: -
CDR3aa: CASSPTPTGHTEAFF
CDR3nt: TGTGCCAGCAGCCCAACCCCAACAGGGCACACTGAAGCTTTCTTT

d_gene: -
v_gene: TRBV18
j_gene: TRBJ1-2
abundance: -
CDR3aa: CASSPDNYGYTF
CDR3nt: TGTGCCAGCTCACCCGATAACTATGGCTACACCTTC

d_gene: TRBD2
v_gene: TRBV7-2
j_gene: TRBJ2-6
abundance: -
CDR3aa: CASSPVRVAGGTGANVLTF
CDR3nt: TGTGCCAGCAGCCCCGTCCGGGTAGCGGGAGGCACTGGGGCCAACGTCCTGACTTTC

d_gene: -
v_gene: TRBV12-3/TRBV12-4
j_gene: TRBJ2-3
abundance: few
CDR3aa: CASSPGGGFATDTQYF
CDR3nt: TGTGCCAGCAGTCCCGGAGGGGGATTCGCGACAGATACGCAGTATTTT

d_gene: -
v_gene: TRBV7-2
j_gene: TRBJ2-7
abundance: many
CDR3aa: CASSLGPSSYEQYF
CDR3nt: TGTGCCAGCAGCTTGGGACCTAGCTCCTACGAGCAGTACTTC

d_gene: TRBD1
v_gene: TRBV7-8
j_gene: TRBJ2-5
abundance: -
CDR3aa: CASSPDRGQGQETQYF
CDR3nt: TGTGCCAGCAGCCCCGACAGGGGGCAGGGCCAAGAGACCCAGTACTTC

d_gene: -
v_gene: TRBV6-6
j_gene: TRBJ1-1
abundance: -
CDR3aa: CASGWGNTEAFF
CDR3nt: TGTGCCAGCGGCTGGGGAAACACTGAAGCTTTCTTT

d_gene: TRBD1
v_gene: TRBV28
j_gene: TRBJ2-5
abundance: -
CDR3aa: CASSLTGAVETQYF
CDR3nt: TGTGCCAGCAGCCTGACAGGGGCGGTAGAGACCCAGTACTTC

d_gene: -
v_gene: TRBV7-2
j_gene: TRBJ2-1
abundance: many
CDR3aa: CASSSRGTEFNNEQFF
CDR3nt: TGTGCCAGCAGCTCCCGCGGGACAGAGTTCAACAATGAGCAGTTCTTC

d_gene: TRBD2
v_gene: TRBV11-2
j_gene: TRBJ2-1
abundance: many
CDR3aa: CASSLWEGPYEQFF
CDR3nt: TGTGCCAGCAGCCTCTGGGAGGGCCCGTATGAGCAGTTCTTC

d_gene: TRBD2
v_gene: TRBV7-2
j_gene: TRBJ2-7
abundance: -
CDR3aa: CASSFPSGTSGYPYEQYF
CDR3nt: TGTGCCAGCAGCTTTCCTAGTGGGACTAGCGGTTACCCCTACGAGCAGTACTTC

d_gene: -
v_gene: TRBV5-5
j_gene: TRBJ2-5
abundance: -
CDR3aa: CASSLKPGPPPKTQYF
CDR3nt: TGTGCCAGCAGCTTGAAGCCGGGACCCCCACCAAAGACCCAGTACTTC

d_gene: -
v_gene: TRBV20-1
j_gene: TRBJ2-7
abundance: -
CDR3aa: CSLVDRDSGYEQYF
CDR3nt: TGCAGCCTAGTCGACAGGGACTCCGGTTACGAGCAGTACTTC

d_gene: -
v_gene: TRBV28
j_gene: TRBJ2-1
abundance: medium-sized
CDR3aa: CASEDWNNEQFF
CDR3nt: TGTGCCAGCGAGGACTGGAACAATGAGCAGTTCTTC

d_gene: -
v_gene: TRBV29-1
j_gene: TRBJ2-1
abundance: -
CDR3aa: CSVEGGRNEQFF
CDR3nt: TGCAGCGTTGAAGGGGGTAGGAATGAGCAGTTCTTC

d_gene: -
v_gene: TRBV12-3/TRBV12-4
j_gene: TRBJ1-1
abundance: -
CDR3aa: CDSGYGREAFF
CDR3nt: TGTGACAGCGGTTACGGCAGAGAAGCTTTCTTT

d_gene: TRBD1
v_gene: TRBV5-6
j_gene: TRBJ2-7
abundance: many
CDR3aa: CASSFGTGQYEQYF
CDR3nt: TGTGCCAGCAGCTTTGGGACAGGCCAATACGAGCAGTACTTC

d_gene: TRBD1
v_gene: TRBV6-6
j_gene: TRBJ1-2
abundance: few
CDR3aa: CASSYSLFGTGDTDFYGYTF
CDR3nt: TGTGCCAGCAGTTACTCGCTATTTGGGACAGGGGACACCGATTTCTATGGCTACACCTTC

d_gene: -
v_gene: TRBV6-2/TRBV6-3
j_gene: TRBJ2-1
abundance: many
CDR3aa: CASRRGRARNNEQFF
CDR3nt: TGTGCCTCTCGGCGGGGGCGAGCGAGGAACAATGAGCAGTTCTTC

d_gene: -
v_gene: TRBV28
j_gene: TRBJ2-1
abundance: -
CDR3aa: CASRPNGSPYNEQFF
CDR3nt: TGTGCCAGCAGGCCTAACGGGAGCCCCTACAATGAGCAGTTCTTC

d_gene: -
v_gene: TRBV28
j_gene: TRBJ2-1
abundance: few
CDR3aa: CASRQYPISYNEQFF
CDR3nt: TGTGCCAGTAGACAGTATCCGATCTCCTACAATGAGCAGTTCTTC

d_gene: -
v_gene: TRBV11-3
j_gene: TRBJ2-2
abundance: -
CDR3aa: CASSLDRGLTGELFF
CDR3nt: TGTGCCAGCAGCTTAGACAGGGGACTAACCGGGGAGCTGTTTTTT

d_gene: -
v_gene: TRBV7-6
j_gene: TRBJ1-5
abundance: -
CDR3aa: CASSHRSNQPQHF
CDR3nt: TGTGCCAGCAGCCACAGAAGCAATCAGCCCCAGCATTTT

d_gene: TRBD1
v_gene: TRBV20-1
j_gene: TRBJ1-2
abundance: -
CDR3aa: CSALTGMDYGYTF
CDR3nt: TGCAGTGCTTTGACAGGGATGGACTATGGCTACACCTTC

d_gene: -
v_gene: TRBV7-9
j_gene: TRBJ2-7
abundance: -
CDR3aa: CASSLKDRYEQYF
CDR3nt: TGTGCCAGCAGCTTAAAAGATCGCTACGAGCAGTACTTC

d_gene: TRBD2
v_gene: TRBV7-2
j_gene: TRBJ2-7
abundance: -
CDR3aa: CASSSYSSGGAYEQYF
CDR3nt: TGTGCCAGCAGCTCGTACTCTAGCGGGGGGGCTTACGAGCAGTACTTC

d_gene: -
v_gene: TRBV7-9
j_gene: TRBJ2-2
abundance: -
CDR3aa: CASSLPGRNTGEQFF
CDR3nt: TGTGCCAGCAGCTTACCGGGAAGGAACACCGGGGAGCAGTTTTTT

d_gene: -
v_gene: TRBV7-6
j_gene: TRBJ2-2
abundance: many
CDR3aa: CASSLVSGELFF
CDR3nt: TGTGCCAGCAGCTTGGTTTCCGGGGAGCTGTTTTTT

d_gene: -
v_gene: TRBV10-3
j_gene: TRBJ1-1
abundance: -
CDR3aa: CAISEGQLNTEAFF
CDR3nt: TGTGCCATCAGTGAGGGACAGTTGAACACTGAAGCTTTCTTT

d_gene: TRBD2
v_gene: TRBV6-6
j_gene: TRBJ2-3
abundance: -
CDR3aa: CASITRVTGGAKSADTQYF
CDR3nt: TGTGCCAGCATCACACGGGTTACCGGGGGGGCCAAGTCCGCAGATACGCAGTATTTT

d_gene: -
v_gene: TRBV4-3
j_gene: TRBJ2-1
abundance: few
CDR3aa: CASSQEARSSYNEQFF
CDR3nt: TGCGCCAGCAGCCAAGAGGCCAGGAGCTCCTACAATGAGCAGTTCTTC

d_gene: -
v_gene: TRBV28
j_gene: TRBJ2-1
abundance: -
CDR3aa: CASRSREYNEQFF
CDR3nt: TGTGCCAGCAGATCGAGGGAGTACAATGAGCAGTTCTTC

d_gene: TRBD1
v_gene: TRBV28
j_gene: TRBJ2-6
abundance: many
CDR3aa: CASSGGALQGAPGANVLTF
CDR3nt: TGTGCCAGCAGTGGAGGAGCCCTCCAGGGGGCGCCCGGGGCCAACGTCCTGACTTTC

d_gene: -
v_gene: TRBV12-5
j_gene: TRBJ2-1
abundance: -
CDR3aa: CASGLWDGPGYEQFF
CDR3nt: TGTGCTAGTGGTCTCTGGGACGGCCCAGGCTATGAGCAGTTCTTC

d_gene: -
v_gene: TRBV29-1
j_gene: TRBJ1-1
abundance: few
CDR3aa: CSVVSSTEAFF
CDR3nt: TGCAGCGTTGTTAGTTCCACTGAAGCTTTCTTT

d_gene: -
v_gene: TRBV7-6
j_gene: TRBJ2-7
abundance: -
CDR3aa: CASSQGPGRAYEQYF
CDR3nt: TGTGCCAGCAGCCAGGGGCCGGGACGCGCCTACGAGCAGTACTTC

d_gene: TRBD2
v_gene: TRBV28
j_gene: TRBJ2-7
abundance: -
CDR3aa: CASSSGTSYDEQYF
CDR3nt: TGTGCCAGCAGTTCAGGGACTAGCTACGACGAGCAGTACTTC

d_gene: -
v_gene: TRBV29-1
j_gene: TRBJ1-2
abundance: -
CDR3aa: CSFKEVNYGYTF
CDR3nt: TGCTCTTTCAAGGAGGTTAACTATGGCTACACCTTC

d_gene: TRBD1
v_gene: TRBV28
j_gene: TRBJ2-7
abundance: few
CDR3aa: CASSAHRGSSYEQYF
CDR3nt: TGTGCCAGCAGTGCCCACAGGGGGAGTTCCTACGAGCAGTACTTC

d_gene: -
v_gene: TRBV6-5
j_gene: TRBJ2-1
abundance: -
CDR3aa: CASSFTGTAYNEQFF
CDR3nt: TGTGCCAGCAGTTTCACCGGGACTGCCTACAATGAGCAGTTCTTC

d_gene: -
v_gene: TRBV7-6
j_gene: TRBJ2-7
abundance: few
CDR3aa: CASSLMTEDEQYF
CDR3nt: TGTGCCAGCAGCCTAATGACCGAGGACGAGCAGTACTTC

d_gene: TRBD1
v_gene: TRBV7-8
j_gene: TRBJ1-2
abundance: -
CDR3aa: CASSLAPDRVGYGYTF
CDR3nt: TGTGCCAGCAGCTTAGCGCCGGACAGGGTGGGCTATGGCTACACCTTC

d_gene: -
v_gene: TRBV6-1
j_gene: TRBJ1-2
abundance: -
CDR3aa: CASSPSDGLSNYGYTF
CDR3nt: TGTGCCAGCAGTCCGTCGGACGGACTTTCTAACTATGGCTACACCTTC

d_gene: -
v_gene: TRBV7-9
j_gene: TRBJ1-1
abundance: -
CDR3aa: CASSLGITREAFF
CDR3nt: TGTGCCAGCAGCTTAGGTATAACCAGGGAAGCTTTCTTT

d_gene: -
v_gene: TRBV9
j_gene: TRBJ2-5
abundance: -
CDR3aa: CASSPWGVQETQYF
CDR3nt: TGTGCCAGCAGCCCCTGGGGAGTTCAAGAGACCCAGTACTTC

d_gene: -
v_gene: TRBV7-9
j_gene: TRBJ2-7
abundance: -
CDR3aa: CASSLPQGEQYF
CDR3nt: TGTGCCAGCAGCTTACCTCAGGGGGAGCAGTACTTC

d_gene: -
v_gene: TRBV6-2/TRBV6-3
j_gene: TRBJ1-2
abundance: -
CDR3aa: CASSYKGGNPLDGYTF
CDR3nt: TGTGCCAGCAGTTATAAGGGGGGCAACCCTCTGGATGGCTACACCTTC

d_gene: TRBD1
v_gene: TRBV6-6
j_gene: TRBJ1-5
abundance: -
CDR3aa: CASGRQGLGDQPQHF
CDR3nt: TGTGCCAGCGGAAGACAGGGTCTAGGCGATCAGCCCCAGCATTTT

d_gene: TRBD2
v_gene: TRBV28
j_gene: TRBJ2-1
abundance: -
CDR3aa: CASTGLAGFSYNEQFF
CDR3nt: TGTGCCAGCACGGGACTAGCGGGCTTCTCCTACAATGAGCAGTTCTTC

d_gene: TRBD2
v_gene: TRBV7-2
j_gene: TRBJ2-4
abundance: -
CDR3aa: CASSRGLAENIQYF
CDR3nt: TGTGCCAGCAGCAGGGGACTAGCGGAAAACATTCAGTACTTC

d_gene: TRBD2
v_gene: TRBV7-8
j_gene: TRBJ2-1
abundance: few
CDR3aa: CASSLDHSAGAPYNEQFF
CDR3nt: TGTGCCAGCAGCTTAGATCACTCAGCGGGAGCACCCTACAATGAGCAGTTCTTC

d_gene: TRBD1
v_gene: TRBV6-2/TRBV6-3
j_gene: TRBJ1-4
abundance: -
CDR3aa: CASSYSWDSASTNEKLFF
CDR3nt: TGTGCCAGCAGTTACTCCTGGGACAGCGCCTCAACTAATGAAAAACTGTTTTTT

d_gene: -
v_gene: TRBV7-8
j_gene: TRBJ2-5
abundance: many
CDR3aa: CASSRSRDGKTQYF
CDR3nt: TGTGCCAGCAGCCGATCCAGGGATGGAAAGACCCAGTACTTC

d_gene: -
v_gene: TRBV14
j_gene: TRBJ2-7
abundance: -
CDR3aa: CASSPQANPSYEQYF
CDR3nt: TGTGCCAGCAGCCCCCAGGCGAACCCTTCCTACGAGCAGTACTTC

d_gene: TRBD1
v_gene: TRBV7-8
j_gene: TRBJ1-3
abundance: few
CDR3aa: CASSLVSTGKFGNTIYF
CDR3nt: TGTGCCAGCAGCTTAGTATCGACAGGGAAGTTTGGAAACACCATATATTTT

d_gene: -
v_gene: TRBV6-6
j_gene: TRBJ2-7
abundance: few
CDR3aa: CASMWGNEQYF
CDR3nt: TGTGCCAGCATGTGGGGGAACGAGCAGTACTTC

d_gene: -
v_gene: TRBV9
j_gene: TRBJ1-2
abundance: -
CDR3aa: CASSPTSPNYGYTF
CDR3nt: TGTGCCAGCAGCCCTACGAGCCCTAACTATGGCTACACCTTC